These 24 T cell receptor beta chains share one sample of origin, sequenced in a study of identical twins' blood T cells. TCRdb redid the calling of the 5' RACE reads with MiXCR, one entry per CDR3 protein. Of 350,000 to 400,000 distinct CDR3 sequences listed, over 25% are singletons. Source material: PBMCs. Receptors originate from a woman aged 18-49 years in good health.

V gene TRBV7-9 combines with J gene TRBJ2-1; D unclear. Germline lookup yields CDR1 SEHNR and CDR2 FQNEAQ (reference sequence). CDR3 length equals 16 residues. Deletions cut 5 bases from V and 5 bases from J, with 19 bases between. The CDR3 DNA reads TGTGCCAGCAGCGAACCTCAACATTCAGCAGACAATGAGCAGTTCTTC. Translating gives CASSEPQHSADNEQFF.

Remarks on this clonotype: One end of the junction is discordant with germline, which a read error may explain. The V gene is TRBV12-3 or TRBV12-4, the J gene TRBJ2-1, with D unclear. This CDR3 spans 12 amino acids. The CDR3 loop is CASRIFYDEQFF. The CDR3 bases are TGTGCCAGCAGGATCTTCTACGATGAGCAGTTCTTC.

Here the CDR3 DNA reads TGTGCCAGCAGAGAAAATAGCAATCAGCCCCAGCATTTT. Translation: CASRENSNQPQHF. The chain is built from TRBV7-2 and TRBJ1-5; D uncertain. Germline V gene lookup returns CDR1 SGHTA and CDR2 FQGNSA. The CDR3 spans 13 residues. Trimming took 6 bases from V and 0 from J, leaving 6 bases between them.

Remarks on this clonotype: At one end, the junction sequence differs from germline, possibly due to a read error. This chain uses TRBV3-1 with TRBJ2-7; maybe TRBD2 (6 bases). The CDR3 contains 13 residues. The V gene's germline CDR1 is LGHDT and CDR2 YNNKEL (reference sequence). CDR3 sequence reads: CASSPTSSNEQYF. Written as DNA, the CDR3 is TGTGCCAGCAGCCCCACTAGCTCCAACGAGCAGTACTTC.

The genes are TRBV20-1 and TRBJ2-3, with D maybe TRBD2 (5 bases). The CDR3 covers 11 residues. The germline CDR1 and CDR2 sequences are DFQATT and SNEGSKA (reference sequence). CDR3 coding DNA: TGCAGCGGCGGGAGCACAGATACGCAGTATTTT. Translating it yields CSGGSTDTQYF.

This clonotype occurred a few times. The chain has TRBV20-1 and TRBJ1-2, with 9 bases matching TRBD1. V dropped 5 bases and J dropped 9; count of bases not matched to a gene: 7. This CDR3 is built from 12 residues. Germline V gene lookup returns CDR1 DFQATT and CDR2 SNEGSKA (reference sequence). The CDR3 DNA follows: TGCAGTGCTGGAGGACAGGGGCTCAGCTACACCTTC. It yields the protein CSAGGQGLSYTF.

In its sample, this clonotype was seen a few times. The chain recombines TRBV5-1 with TRBJ2-1, with 11 positions matching TRBD2. Germline CDR1 SGHRS, CDR2 YFSETQ. Trimming removed 3 bases from V and 4 bases from J; junction bases left unmatched: 9. This CDR3 is 17 amino acids long. In DNA form, the CDR3 reads TGCGCCAGCAGCTCCGAACTAACTAGCGGGGGATACAATGAGCAGTTCTTC. Its protein is CASSSELTSGGYNEQFF.

Turning to this clonotype: The junction departs from the called germline gene at one end, perhaps through a read error. This chain connects TRBV7-2 to TRBJ2-3, with TRBD2 matching 7 bases. Germline assignment: CDR1 SGHTA and CDR2 FQGNSA. There are 13 residues in the CDR3. In nucleotides, the CDR3 is TGCGCCAGCAGCTTAGCGGGTACAGATGCGCAGTATTTT. Amino acid sequence: CASSLAGTDAQYF.

There are a few counts of this clonotype. V usage is TRBV12-5 and J usage is TRBJ2-1; D unresolved. There are 13 residues in the CDR3. Per the germline V gene, CDR1 is LGHNT and CDR2 is FRNRAP. V shed 3 bases and J shed 4 bases, with 7 bases lying between them. The DNA for the CDR3 is TGTGCTAGTGGTTTTAGCAGTTACAATGAGCAGTTCTTC. Residues: CASGFSSYNEQFF.

This clonotype was counted many times. This rearrangement joins TRBV5-1 to TRBJ2-2; the D is unclear. V lost 7 bases to trimming and J lost 1 base, with 11 bases between them. From germline, CDR1 is SGHRS and CDR2 YFSETQ. The length of the CDR3 is 14 residues. For the CDR3, the DNA is TGCGCCAGCCGCCGTCAGGAGAACACCGGGGAGCTGTTTTTT. This gives the protein CASRRQENTGELFF.

This clonotype came up a few times. The chain couples TRBV12-3 or TRBV12-4 to TRBJ1-5; 7 nucleotides line up with TRBD1. J gave up 1 base and V 6 bases, and 21 bases lay outside the gene matches. The CDR3 is 20 amino acids. The CDR3 sequence: CASSHRTTGPTSVSNQPQHF. The CDR3 region has the DNA TGTGCCAGCAGCCACCGTACGACAGGGCCTACGTCGGTAAGCAATCAGCCCCAGCATTTT.

To note about this clonotype: A much larger clone lies a single base off, so this may be a read error. The genes are TRBV6-4 and TRBJ2-3; D not certain. Trimming left V 11 bases short and J 4 bases short, with 19 bases between. Germline assignment: CDR1 MRHNA and CDR2 SNTAGT. CDR3 length equals 14 residues. Here the CDR3 DNA reads TGTGCCCGCTCAAATTGGACGTACCCAGATACGCAGTATTTT. It encodes CARSNWTYPDTQYF.

Notes on this clonotype: A much larger clone differs from this one at a single base, so this may be a read error. The chain has TRBV7-8 and TRBJ1-2; possible D gene TRBD1, 6 bases. The CDR3 spans 16 residues. The V gene's germline CDR1 is SGHVS and CDR2 FQNEAQ. This chain's CDR3 is CASSLEGGPLNYDYTF. CDR3 DNA: TGTGCCAGCAGCTTAGAGGGGGGACCACTCAACTATGACTACACCTTC.

In this sample, this clonotype turned up many times. The V gene is TRBV20-1, the J gene TRBJ2-3; 10 nucleotides line up with TRBD2. V dropped 6 bases and J dropped 4; count of bases not matched to a gene: 7. This CDR3 comprises 14 residues. CDR1 is DFQATT and CDR2 is SNEGSKA in the germline V gene (reference sequence). Written as DNA, the CDR3 is TGCAGTGCCCCCCTAGCGGGGGTTGCAGATACGCAGTATTTT. It yields the protein CSAPLAGVADTQYF.

The J gene is TRBJ2-2, the V gene TRBV15, with D uncertain. Germline CDR1 LNHNV, CDR2 YYDKDF (reference sequence). This CDR3 contains 14 residues. V was clipped by 1 base and J by 1 base, with 4 bases between them. The CDR3 nucleotides are TGTGCCACCAGCAGAGCAGTGAACACCGGGGAGCTGTTTTTT. Translation gives CATSRAVNTGELFF. The full variable domain, rest sourced from reference TRBV15 and TRBJ2-2, is DAMVIQNPRYQVTQFGKPVTLSCSQTLNHNVMYWYQQKSSQAPKLLFHYYDKDFNNEADTPDNFQSRRPNTSFCFLDIRSPGLGDTAMYLCATSRAVNTGELFFGEGSRLTVL.

This clonotype was seen only a few times. The gene calls are TRBV9 and TRBJ2-2; D ambiguous. V lost 7 bases and J lost 1, with 11 bases in between. CDR1 is SGDLS and CDR2 is YYNGEE in the germline V gene. This CDR3 is built from 14 residues. CDR3 in DNA: TGTGCCAGCGGTGTCTTGAGGAACACCGGGGAGCTGTTTTTT. Translating gives CASGVLRNTGELFF.

The chain joins TRBV7-2 to TRBJ1-2; D call uncertain. The V and J ends lost 2 bases and 7 bases respectively, with 8 bases between them. CDR3 length: 12 residues. Germline V gene lookup returns CDR1 SGHTA and CDR2 FQGNSA. CDR3 in DNA: TGTGCCAGCAGCTTAAATCCCCCTGGCTACACCTTC. Protein sequence: CASSLNPPGYTF.

This clonotype appeared a few times. This rearrangement joins TRBV10-3 to TRBJ2-1, with D possibly TRBD2 on 5 matching bases. Germline CDR1 is ENHRY and CDR2 is SYGVKD. V lost 3 bases to trimming and J lost 9 bases, with 6 bases between them. CDR3 length: 11 residues. The CDR3 loop is CAISDSAEQFF. The CDR3 DNA sequence: TGTGCCATCAGTGATAGCGCTGAGCAGTTCTTC.

In its sample, this clonotype was seen a few times. V gene TRBV20-1 combines with J gene TRBJ1-3; D perhaps matches TRBD1 (5 bases). V was trimmed by 0 bases and J by 8 bases, leaving 11 bases between them. This CDR3 region has 13 residues. Germline CDR1 and CDR2: DFQATT and SNEGSKA (reference sequence). This CDR3 is CSAREGARDTIYF. The CDR3 nucleotides are TGCAGTGCTAGAGAAGGGGCTCGGGACACCATATATTTT.

The rearrangement links TRBV5-1 to TRBJ2-1; 13 bases are shared with TRBD2. The J segment lost 1 base and the V segment lost 4 bases, leaving 2 bases of the junction unmatched. The CDR3 extends over 16 amino acids. CDR1 and CDR2 from the germline V gene are SGHRS and YFSETQ. This CDR3 is CASSPGLAGSYNEQFF. The CDR3 DNA is TGCGCCAGCAGCCCGGGACTAGCGGGGTCCTACAATGAGCAGTTCTTC.

This rearrangement joins TRBV6-5 to TRBJ1-1, with D uncertain. In germline, CDR1 is MNHEY, CDR2 SVGAGI. The CDR3 sequence is 15 residues long. Trimming shortened V by 2 bases and J by 11 bases, and 21 bases separated the two germline ends. The CDR3 reads CASSYRSHLLFYAFF. CDR3 nucleotide sequence: TGTGCCAGCAGTTACCGGAGTCACTTGTTGTTTTATGCTTTCTTT.

This clonotype was detected ten times or more. The chain employs TRBV25-1 and TRBJ2-7; D gene ambiguous. CDR3 length equals 13 residues. Trimming stripped 4 bases from V and 0 bases from J, with 7 bases between. The germline CDR1 and CDR2 sequences are MGHDK and SYGVNS. The CDR3: CASSGDNSYEQYF. The CDR3 DNA is TGTGCCAGCAGTGGAGACAACTCCTACGAGCAGTACTTC.

In its sample, this clonotype was seen a few times. The chain employs TRBV29-1 and TRBJ2-2; D assignment may be TRBD1 or TRBD2 (5 bases each). Germline CDR1 is SQVTM and CDR2 is ANQGSEA. Trimming pared 5 bases from V and 4 bases from J, leaving 17 bases between. This CDR3 region has 15 residues. The CDR3 nucleotides are TGCAGCGTTCCGGGGCTAGTCGGTGTCACCGGGGAGCTGTTTTTT. Translating gives CSVPGLVGVTGELFF.

This sequence joins TRBV27 and TRBJ1-5; D unresolved. Germline V lookup: CDR1 MNHEY, CDR2 SMNVEV (reference sequence). Trimming shortened V by 6 bases and J by 5 bases, and 11 bases separated the two germline ends. This CDR3 has 13 amino acids. CDR3 sequence (DNA): TGTGCCAGCAGCTGGGTCGGCGATCAGCCCCAGCATTTT. This gives the protein CASSWVGDQPQHF.